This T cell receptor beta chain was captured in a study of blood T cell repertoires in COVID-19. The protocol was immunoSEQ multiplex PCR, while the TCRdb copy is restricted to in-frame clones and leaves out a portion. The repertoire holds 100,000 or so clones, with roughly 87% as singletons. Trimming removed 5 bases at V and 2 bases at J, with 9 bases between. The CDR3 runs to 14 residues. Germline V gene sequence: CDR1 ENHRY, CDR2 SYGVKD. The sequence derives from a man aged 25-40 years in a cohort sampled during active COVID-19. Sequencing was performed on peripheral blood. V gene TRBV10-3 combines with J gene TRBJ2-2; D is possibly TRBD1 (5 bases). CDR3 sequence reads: CAISRQSNTGELFF. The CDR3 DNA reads TGTGCCATCAGTCGACAGTCTAACACCGGGGAGCTGTTTTTT.